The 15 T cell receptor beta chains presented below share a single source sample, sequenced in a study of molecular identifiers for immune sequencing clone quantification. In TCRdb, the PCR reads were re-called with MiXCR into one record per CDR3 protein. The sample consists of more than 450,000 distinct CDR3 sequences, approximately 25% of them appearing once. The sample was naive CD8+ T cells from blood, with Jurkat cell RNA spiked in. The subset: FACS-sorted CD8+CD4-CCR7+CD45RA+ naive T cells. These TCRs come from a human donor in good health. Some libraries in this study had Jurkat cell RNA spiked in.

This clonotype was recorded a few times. This CDR3 reads CASSLGGAGVINYEQYF. In DNA, the CDR3 is TGCGCCAGCAGCTTGGGAGGGGCAGGGGTTATCAACTACGAGCAGTACTTC. The V gene is TRBV5-1, the J gene TRBJ2-7; D is perhaps TRBD1 (6 bases). CDR1 SGHRS and CDR2 YFSETQ come from the germline V gene. There are 17 residues in the CDR3. V was cut by 0 bases and J by 3 bases, with 19 bases left in between.

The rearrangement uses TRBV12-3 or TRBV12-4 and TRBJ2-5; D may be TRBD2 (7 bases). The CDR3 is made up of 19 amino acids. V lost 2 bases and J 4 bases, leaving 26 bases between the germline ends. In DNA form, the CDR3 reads TGTGCCAGCAGTTTACGACACCCGGCCGTGTGGGGGGGCCCAGAGACCCAGTACTTC. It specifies CASSLRHPAVWGGPETQYF.

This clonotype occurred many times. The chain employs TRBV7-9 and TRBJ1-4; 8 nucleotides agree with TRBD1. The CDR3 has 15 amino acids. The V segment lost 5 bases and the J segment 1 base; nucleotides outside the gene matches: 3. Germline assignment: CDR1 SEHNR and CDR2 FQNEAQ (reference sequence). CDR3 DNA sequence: TGTGCCAGCAGCGGGGACAGGAAAACTAATGAAAAACTGTTTTTT. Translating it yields CASSGDRKTNEKLFF.

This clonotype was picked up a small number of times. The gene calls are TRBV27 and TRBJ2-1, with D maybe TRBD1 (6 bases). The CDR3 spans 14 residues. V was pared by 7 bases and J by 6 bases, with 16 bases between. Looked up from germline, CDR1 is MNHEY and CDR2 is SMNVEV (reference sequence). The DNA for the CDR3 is TGTGCCAGCAAGTACGGACAAGGGGGCAATGAGCAGTTCTTC. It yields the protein CASKYGQGGNEQFF.

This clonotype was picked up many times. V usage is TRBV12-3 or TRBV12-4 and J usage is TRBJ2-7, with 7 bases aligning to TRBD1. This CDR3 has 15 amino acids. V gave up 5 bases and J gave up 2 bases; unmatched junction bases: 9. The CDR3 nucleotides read TGTGCCAGCAGTGGACGGGACAGCTTGGCCTACGAGCAGTACTTC. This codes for CASSGRDSLAYEQYF.

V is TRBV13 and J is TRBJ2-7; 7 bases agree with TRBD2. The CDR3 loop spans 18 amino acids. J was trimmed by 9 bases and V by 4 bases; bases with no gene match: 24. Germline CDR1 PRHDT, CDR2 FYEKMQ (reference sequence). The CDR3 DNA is TGTGCCAGCAGCTCCCAGAGGGAGGGTCCCCTGAGCGTCGGCGGGCAGTACTTC. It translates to CASSSQREGPLSVGGQYF.

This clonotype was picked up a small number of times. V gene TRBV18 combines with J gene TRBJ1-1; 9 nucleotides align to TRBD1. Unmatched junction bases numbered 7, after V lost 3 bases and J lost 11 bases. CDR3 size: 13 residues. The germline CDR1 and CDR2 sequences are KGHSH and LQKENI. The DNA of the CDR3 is TGTGCCAGCTCACCTAGGGACAGGGCGGAGGCTTTCTTT. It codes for CASSPRDRAEAFF.

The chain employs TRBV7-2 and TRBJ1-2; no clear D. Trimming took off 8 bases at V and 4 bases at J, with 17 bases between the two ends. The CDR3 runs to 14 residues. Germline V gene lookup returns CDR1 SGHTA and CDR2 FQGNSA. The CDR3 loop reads CASWSEGRGYGYTF. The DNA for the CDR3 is TGTGCCAGCTGGAGCGAAGGGCGCGGCTATGGCTACACCTTC.

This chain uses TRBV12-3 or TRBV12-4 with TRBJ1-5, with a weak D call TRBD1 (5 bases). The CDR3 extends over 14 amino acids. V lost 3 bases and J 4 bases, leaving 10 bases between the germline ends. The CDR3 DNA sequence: TGTGCCAGCAGTTTTGAGGGGAGGAATCAGCCCCAGCATTTT. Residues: CASSFEGRNQPQHF.

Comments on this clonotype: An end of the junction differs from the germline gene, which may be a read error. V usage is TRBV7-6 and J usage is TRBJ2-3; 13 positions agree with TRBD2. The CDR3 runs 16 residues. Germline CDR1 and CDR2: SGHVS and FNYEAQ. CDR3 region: CASGLLAGGPTDTQYF. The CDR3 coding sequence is TGTGCCAGCGGCTTACTAGCGGGGGGGCCAACAGATACGCAGTATTTT.

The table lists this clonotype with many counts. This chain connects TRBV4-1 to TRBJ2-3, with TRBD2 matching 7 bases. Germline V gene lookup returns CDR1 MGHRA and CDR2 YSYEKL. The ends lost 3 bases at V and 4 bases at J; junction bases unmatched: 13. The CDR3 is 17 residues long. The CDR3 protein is CASSHPTGSGVSDTQYF. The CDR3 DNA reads TGCGCCAGCAGCCACCCCACCGGCAGCGGGGTTTCAGATACGCAGTATTTT.

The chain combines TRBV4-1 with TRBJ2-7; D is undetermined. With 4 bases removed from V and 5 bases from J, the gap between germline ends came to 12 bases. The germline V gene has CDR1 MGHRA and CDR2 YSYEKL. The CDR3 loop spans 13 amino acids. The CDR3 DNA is TGCGCCAGCAGCCCAAGGGATCTCCACGAGCAGTACTTC. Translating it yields CASSPRDLHEQYF.

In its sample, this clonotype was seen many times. CDR3 residues: CASSYWGQAYEQYF. The CDR3 DNA reads as TGTGCCAGCAGCTACTGGGGACAGGCCTACGAGCAGTACTTC. The chain has TRBV5-4 and TRBJ2-7; 8 bases map to TRBD1. J was trimmed by 2 bases and V by 3 bases; bases with no gene match: 4. The CDR3 is made up of 14 amino acids. The germline V gene has CDR1 SGHNT and CDR2 YYREEE (reference sequence). Looking up the rest from reference TRBV5-4 and TRBJ2-7 gives the full variable domain: ETGVTQSPTHLIKTRGQQVTLRCSSQSGHNTVSWYQQALGQGPQFIFQYYREEENGRGNFPPRFSGLQFPNYSSELNVNALELDDSALYLCASSYWGQAYEQYFGPGTRLTVT.

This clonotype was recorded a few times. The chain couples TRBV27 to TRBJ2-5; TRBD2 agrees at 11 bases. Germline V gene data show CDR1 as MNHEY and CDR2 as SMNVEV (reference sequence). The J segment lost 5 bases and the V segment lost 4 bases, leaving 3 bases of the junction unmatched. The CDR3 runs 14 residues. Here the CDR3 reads CASSSSGRRETQYF. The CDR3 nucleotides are TGTGCCAGCAGTTCTAGCGGGAGGAGGGAGACCCAGTACTTC.

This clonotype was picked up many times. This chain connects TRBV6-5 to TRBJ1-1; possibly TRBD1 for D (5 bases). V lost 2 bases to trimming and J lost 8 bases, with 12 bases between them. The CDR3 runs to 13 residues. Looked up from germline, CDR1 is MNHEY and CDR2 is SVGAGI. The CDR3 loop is CASSYGQGLEAFF. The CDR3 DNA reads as TGTGCCAGCAGTTACGGGCAGGGTTTGGAAGCTTTCTTT.